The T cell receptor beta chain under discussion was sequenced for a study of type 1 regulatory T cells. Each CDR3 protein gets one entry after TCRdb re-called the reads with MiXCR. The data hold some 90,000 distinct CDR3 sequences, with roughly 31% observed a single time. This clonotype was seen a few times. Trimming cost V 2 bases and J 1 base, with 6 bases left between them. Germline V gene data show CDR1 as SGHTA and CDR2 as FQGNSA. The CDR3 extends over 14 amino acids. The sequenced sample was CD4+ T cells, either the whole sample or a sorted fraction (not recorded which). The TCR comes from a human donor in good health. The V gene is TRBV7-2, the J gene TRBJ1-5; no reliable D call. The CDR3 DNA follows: TGTGCCAGCAGCTTACTAGGGAGCAATCAGCCCCAGCATTTT. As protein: CASSLLGSNQPQHF.